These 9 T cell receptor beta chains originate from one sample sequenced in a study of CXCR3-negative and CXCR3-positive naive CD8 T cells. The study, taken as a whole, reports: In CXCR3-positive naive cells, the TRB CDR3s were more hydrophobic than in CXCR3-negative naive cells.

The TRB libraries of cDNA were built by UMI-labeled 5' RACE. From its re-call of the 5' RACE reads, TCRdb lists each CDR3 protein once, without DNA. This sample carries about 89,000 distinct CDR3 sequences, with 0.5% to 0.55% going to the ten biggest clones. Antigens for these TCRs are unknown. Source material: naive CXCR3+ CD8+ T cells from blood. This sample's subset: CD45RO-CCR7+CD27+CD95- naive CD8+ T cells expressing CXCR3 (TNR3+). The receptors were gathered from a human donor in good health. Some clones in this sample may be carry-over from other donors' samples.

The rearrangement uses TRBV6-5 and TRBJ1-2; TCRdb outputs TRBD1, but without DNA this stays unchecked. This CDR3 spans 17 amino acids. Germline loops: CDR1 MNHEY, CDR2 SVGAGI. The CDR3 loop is CASSYSKTGELIYGYTF.

The CDR3 loop is CATSDRDSSYEQYF. The J gene is TRBJ2-7, the V gene TRBV15; the D call of TRBD1 rests on TCRdb alone, since no DNA is present to check it. CDR1 LNHNV and CDR2 YYDKDF come from the germline V gene (reference sequence). The CDR3 length is 14 residues.

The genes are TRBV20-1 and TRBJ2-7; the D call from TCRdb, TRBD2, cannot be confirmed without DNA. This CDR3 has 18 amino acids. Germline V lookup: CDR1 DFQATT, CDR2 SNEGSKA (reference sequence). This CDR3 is CSARDSSGAGLKLYEQYF.

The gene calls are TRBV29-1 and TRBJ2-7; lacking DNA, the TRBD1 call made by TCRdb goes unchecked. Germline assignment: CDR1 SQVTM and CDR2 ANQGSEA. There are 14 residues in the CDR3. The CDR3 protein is CSVEVAGRGDEQYF.

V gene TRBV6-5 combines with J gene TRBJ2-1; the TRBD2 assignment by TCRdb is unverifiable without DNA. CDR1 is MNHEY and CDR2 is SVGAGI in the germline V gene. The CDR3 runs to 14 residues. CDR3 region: CASMGLASYNEQFF.

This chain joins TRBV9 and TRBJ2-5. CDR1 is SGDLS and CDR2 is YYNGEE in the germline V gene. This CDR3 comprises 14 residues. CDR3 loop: CASSYLADQETQYF.

The chain's CDR3 is CASSITPGEETQYF. The chain combines TRBV19 with TRBJ2-5; TCRdb's D gene call, TRBD1, goes unchecked for lack of DNA. The CDR3 has 14 residues. Germline CDR1 is LNHDA and CDR2 is SQIVND (reference sequence).

CDR3 in amino acids: CASSFASSQPWEQYF. The chain links TRBV28 to TRBJ2-7; the TRBD1 assignment by TCRdb is unverifiable without DNA. CDR1 MDHEN and CDR2 SYDVKM come from the germline V gene. This CDR3 contains 15 residues.

The chain's CDR3 is CASSRTSGPYNEQFF. The chain combines TRBV12-3 or TRBV12-4 with TRBJ2-1; the D gene TCRdb calls, TRBD2, cannot be checked with no DNA. The CDR3 runs 15 residues.